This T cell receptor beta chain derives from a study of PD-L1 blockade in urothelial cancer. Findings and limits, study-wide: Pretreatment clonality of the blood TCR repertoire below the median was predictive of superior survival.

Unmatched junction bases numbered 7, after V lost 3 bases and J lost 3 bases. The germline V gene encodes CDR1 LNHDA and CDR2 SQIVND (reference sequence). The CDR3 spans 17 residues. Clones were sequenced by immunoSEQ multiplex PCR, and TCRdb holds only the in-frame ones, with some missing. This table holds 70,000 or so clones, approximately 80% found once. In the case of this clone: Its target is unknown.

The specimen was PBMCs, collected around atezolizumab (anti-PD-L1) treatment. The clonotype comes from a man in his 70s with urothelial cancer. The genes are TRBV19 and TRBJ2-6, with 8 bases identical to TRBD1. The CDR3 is CASSIRTGSDGANVLTF. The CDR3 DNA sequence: TGTGCCAGTAGTATTAGGACAGGGTCTGATGGGGCCAACGTCCTGACTTTC.